The present entry profiles one TCR beta chain with its context. Its target is unknown. The sample is drawn from a study of cytomegalovirus exposure and HLA in healthy donors. Across the study: A later analysis reported the 120 or so validation repertoires used the same platform as the roughly 700 first-cohort repertoires.

Repertoires were generated with immunoSEQ multiplex PCR, while TCRdb's copy carries only in-frame clones and drops some. Here the sample spans about 200,000 clones, approximately 87% being singletons. This CDR3 contains 13 residues. Per germline, CDR1 MNHEY and CDR2 SVGAGI. The V end was cut by 2 bases, the J end by 16 bases, with 15 bases between. Whole-study results and caveats: Specific recognition of CMV antigens was confirmed in vitro for a few chains (all CMV-associated).

Sequencing was carried out using PBMCs. V is TRBV6-5 and J is TRBJ1-6; D call uncertain. The clonotype originates from a woman in her late teens or twenties in good health and CMV-seronegative. CDR3 region: CASSYIGEGHLHF. The CDR3 DNA follows: TGTGCCAGCAGTTACATAGGTGAAGGTCATCTCCACTTT.